This record concerns one TCR beta chain sequence. This receptor's antigen is unknown. It has no much larger one-base neighbor in the sample; base qualities were not kept. This record belongs to a study of T cell changes during pregnancy in multiple sclerosis (dated by TCRdb to the late 2010s). Turning to the overall study: In women with multiple sclerosis, the researchers looked at how the T cell repertoire shifted as pregnancy progressed.

Receptor libraries were prepared by the immunoSEQ multiplex PCR assay. Imported from immuneACCESS, the table was reduced by TCRdb to in-frame sequences with V and J called. These copies leave out some clones; in studies compared against another copy, an unresolved V gene accounts for under half, and the cause of the remainder is not known. The sample table contains around 25,000 clones; only one count was recorded for 90% of them. The ten largest clones take up more than 8% of the sample. The CDR3 goes from the cysteine to the phenylalanine over 17 residues. Left in the record is the CDR3 DNA by itself, 51 bases read in frame from the first base. The trim is 3 bases for V and 1 base for J, with a gap of 16 bases between the germline ends. CDR1 and CDR2 are read off the germline V gene (reference sequence) as LNHDA and SQIVND.

This specimen consisted of CD8+ T cells from peripheral blood mononuclear cells, obtained in the third trimester of pregnancy. The sequence is built from TRBV19 and TRBJ1-5; TRBD1 could be the D gene, as 5 bases match. The source of this sequence is a female donor in good health, enrolled as a control in a pregnancy study. CDR3 loop: CASSIMGQGFSNQPQHF. At the DNA level, the sequence is TGTGCCAGTAGTATCATGGGGCAGGGTTTCAGCAATCAGCCCCAGCATTTT.